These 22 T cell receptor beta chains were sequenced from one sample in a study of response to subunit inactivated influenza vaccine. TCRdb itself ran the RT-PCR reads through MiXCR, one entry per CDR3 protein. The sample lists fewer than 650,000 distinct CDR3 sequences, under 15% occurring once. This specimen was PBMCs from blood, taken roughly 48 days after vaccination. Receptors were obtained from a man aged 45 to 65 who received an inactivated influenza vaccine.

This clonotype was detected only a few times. This chain's CDR3 is CSVATGVETQYF. The CDR3 nucleotides read TGCAGCGTCGCGACAGGGGTAGAGACCCAGTACTTC. The chain joins TRBV29-1 to TRBJ2-5; 8 nucleotides agree with TRBD1. Per germline, CDR1 SQVTM and CDR2 ANQGSEA. The V gene end was trimmed by 6 bases and the J gene end by 4 bases; junction bases not matched to a gene: 4. CDR3 length equals 12 residues.

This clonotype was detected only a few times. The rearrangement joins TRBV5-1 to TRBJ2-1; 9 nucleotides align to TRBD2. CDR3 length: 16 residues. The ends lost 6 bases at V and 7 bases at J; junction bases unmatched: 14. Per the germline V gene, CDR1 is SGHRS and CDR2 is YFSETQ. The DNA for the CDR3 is TGCGCCAGCAACCCCCAAGCGGGGGGCCGTGGGAATGAGCAGTTCTTC. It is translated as CASNPQAGGRGNEQFF.

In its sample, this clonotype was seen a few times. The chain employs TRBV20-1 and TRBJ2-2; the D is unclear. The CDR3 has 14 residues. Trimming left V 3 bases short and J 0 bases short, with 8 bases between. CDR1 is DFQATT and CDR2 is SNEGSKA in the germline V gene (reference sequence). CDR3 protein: CSARVGPNTGELFF. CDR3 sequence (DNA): TGCAGTGCTAGGGTCGGTCCGAACACCGGGGAGCTGTTTTTT.

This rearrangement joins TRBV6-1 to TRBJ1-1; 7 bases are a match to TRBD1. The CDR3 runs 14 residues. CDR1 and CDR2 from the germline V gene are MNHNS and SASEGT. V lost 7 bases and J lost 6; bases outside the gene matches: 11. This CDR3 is CASTGRTGRAEAFF. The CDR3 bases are TGTGCCAGCACCGGAAGGACAGGACGAGCTGAAGCTTTCTTT.

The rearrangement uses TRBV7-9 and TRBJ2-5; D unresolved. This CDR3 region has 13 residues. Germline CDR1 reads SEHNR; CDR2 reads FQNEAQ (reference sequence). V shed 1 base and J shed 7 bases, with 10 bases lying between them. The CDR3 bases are TGTGCCAGCAGCTTAGGAAGGGATGGGACCCAGTACTTC. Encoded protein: CASSLGRDGTQYF. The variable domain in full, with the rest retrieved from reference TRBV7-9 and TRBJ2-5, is DTGVSQNPRHKITKRGQNVTFRCDPISEHNRLYWYRQTLGQGPEFLTYFQNEAQLEKSRLLSDRFSAERPKGSFSTLEIQRTEQGDSAMYLCASSLGRDGTQYFGPGTRLLVL.

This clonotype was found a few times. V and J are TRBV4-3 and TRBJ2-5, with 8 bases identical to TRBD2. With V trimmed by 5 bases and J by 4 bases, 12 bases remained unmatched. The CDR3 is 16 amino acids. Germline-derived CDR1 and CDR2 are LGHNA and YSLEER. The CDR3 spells CASSEQREFHIETQYF. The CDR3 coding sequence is TGCGCCAGCAGCGAACAGCGGGAGTTCCACATAGAGACCCAGTACTTC.

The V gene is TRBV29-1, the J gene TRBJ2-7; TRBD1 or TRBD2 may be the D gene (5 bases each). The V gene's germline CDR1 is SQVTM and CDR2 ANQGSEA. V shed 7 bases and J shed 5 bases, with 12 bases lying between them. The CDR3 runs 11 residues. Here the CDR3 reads CSGQWGNEQYF. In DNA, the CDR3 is TGCAGCGGCCAATGGGGGAACGAGCAGTACTTC.

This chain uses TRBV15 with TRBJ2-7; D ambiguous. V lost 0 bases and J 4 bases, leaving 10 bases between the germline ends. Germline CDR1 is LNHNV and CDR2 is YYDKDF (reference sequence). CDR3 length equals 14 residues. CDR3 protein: CATSRDLARYEQYF. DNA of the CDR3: TGTGCCACCAGCAGAGATCTGGCTCGTTACGAGCAGTACTTC.

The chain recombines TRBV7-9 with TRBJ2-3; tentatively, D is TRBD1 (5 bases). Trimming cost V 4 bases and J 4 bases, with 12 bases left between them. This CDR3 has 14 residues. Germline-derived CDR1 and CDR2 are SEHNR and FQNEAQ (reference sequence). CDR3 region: CASSSAGSSDTQYF. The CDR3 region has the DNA TGTGCCAGCAGCTCGGCAGGGTCTTCAGATACGCAGTATTTT.

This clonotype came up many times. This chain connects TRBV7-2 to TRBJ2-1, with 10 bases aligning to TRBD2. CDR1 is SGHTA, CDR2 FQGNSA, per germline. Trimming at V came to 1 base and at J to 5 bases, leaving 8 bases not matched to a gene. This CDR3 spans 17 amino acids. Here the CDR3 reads CASSLGILAGAHNEQFF. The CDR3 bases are TGTGCCAGCAGCTTAGGCATTCTAGCGGGGGCCCACAATGAGCAGTTCTTC. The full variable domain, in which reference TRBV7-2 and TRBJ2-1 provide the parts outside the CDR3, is GAGVSQSPSNKVTEKGKDVELRCDPISGHTALYWYRQSLGQGLEFLIYFQGNSAPDKSGLPSDRFSAERTGGSVSTLTIQRTQQEDSAVYLCASSLGILAGAHNEQFFGPGTRLTVL.

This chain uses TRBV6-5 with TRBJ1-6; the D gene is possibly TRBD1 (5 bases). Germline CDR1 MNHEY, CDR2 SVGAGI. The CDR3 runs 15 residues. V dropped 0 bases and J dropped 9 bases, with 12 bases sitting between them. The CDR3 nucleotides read TGTGCCAGCAGTTACTCGGAGGGGAGGGGTTCACCCCTCCACTTT. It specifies CASSYSEGRGSPLHF.

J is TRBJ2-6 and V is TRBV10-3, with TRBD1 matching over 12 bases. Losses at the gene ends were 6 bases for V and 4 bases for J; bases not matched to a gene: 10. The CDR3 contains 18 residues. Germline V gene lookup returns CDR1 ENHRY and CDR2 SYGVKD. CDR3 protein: CAIRAPGQGAFGANVLTF. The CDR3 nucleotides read TGTGCCATCAGAGCCCCGGGACAGGGGGCGTTCGGGGCCAACGTCCTGACTTTC.

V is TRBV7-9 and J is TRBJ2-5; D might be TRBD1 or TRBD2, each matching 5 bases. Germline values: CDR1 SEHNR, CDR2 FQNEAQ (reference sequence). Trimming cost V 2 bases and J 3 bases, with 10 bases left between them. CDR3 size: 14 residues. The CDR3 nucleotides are TGTGCCAGCAGCTTATCCGGGACGGAAGAGACCCAGTACTTC. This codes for CASSLSGTEETQYF.

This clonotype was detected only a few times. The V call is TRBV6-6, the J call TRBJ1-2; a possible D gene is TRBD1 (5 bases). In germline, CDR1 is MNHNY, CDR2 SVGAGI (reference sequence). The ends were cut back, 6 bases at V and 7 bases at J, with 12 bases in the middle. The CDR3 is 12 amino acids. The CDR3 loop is CASRTGGGGYTF. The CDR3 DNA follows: TGTGCCAGCAGAACCGGGGGTGGTGGCTACACCTTC.

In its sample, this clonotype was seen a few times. CDR3 in amino acids: CASSSRTSGGRLYEQYF. In DNA, the CDR3 is TGTGCCAGCTCATCAAGGACTAGCGGGGGGAGGTTATACGAGCAGTACTTC. This chain joins TRBV18 and TRBJ2-7, with TRBD2 identical over 14 bases. The CDR3 length is 17 residues. Looked up from germline, CDR1 is KGHSH and CDR2 is LQKENI. V trimming: 5 bases; J trimming: 4 bases; junction bases outside the gene matches: 10.

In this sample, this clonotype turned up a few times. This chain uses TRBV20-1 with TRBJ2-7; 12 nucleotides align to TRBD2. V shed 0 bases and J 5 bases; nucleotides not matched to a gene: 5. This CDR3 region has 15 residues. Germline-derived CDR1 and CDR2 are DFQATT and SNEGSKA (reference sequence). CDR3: CSARDLAGGPNEQYF. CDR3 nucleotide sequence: TGCAGTGCTAGAGATCTAGCGGGGGGGCCCAACGAGCAGTACTTC.

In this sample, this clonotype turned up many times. The chain's CDR3 is CASSSGQGEQYF. The CDR3 nucleotides are TGTGCCAGCAGTTCCGGACAGGGTGAGCAGTACTTC. The rearrangement links TRBV6-6 to TRBJ2-7; 8 nucleotides match TRBD1. The J segment lost 7 bases and the V segment lost 4 bases, leaving 3 bases of the junction unmatched. The CDR3 spans 12 residues. Germline V CDR1 and CDR2: MNHNY, SVGAGI (reference sequence).

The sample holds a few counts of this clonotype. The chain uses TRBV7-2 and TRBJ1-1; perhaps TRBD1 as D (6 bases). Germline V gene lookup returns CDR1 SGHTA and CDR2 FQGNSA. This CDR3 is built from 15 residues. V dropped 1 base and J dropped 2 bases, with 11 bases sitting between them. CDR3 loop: CASSLEGVSNTEAFF. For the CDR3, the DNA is TGTGCCAGCAGCTTAGAGGGGGTGAGTAACACTGAAGCTTTCTTT.

The CDR3: CCAPPIWASGGETQYF. CDR3 DNA: TGCTGCGCCCCTCCCATTTGGGCCTCAGGGGGAGAGACCCAGTACTTC. This chain connects TRBV20-1 to TRBJ2-5; 7 bases are shared with TRBD1. The CDR3 consists of 16 residues. Germline V lookup: CDR1 DFQATT, CDR2 SNEGSKA (reference sequence).

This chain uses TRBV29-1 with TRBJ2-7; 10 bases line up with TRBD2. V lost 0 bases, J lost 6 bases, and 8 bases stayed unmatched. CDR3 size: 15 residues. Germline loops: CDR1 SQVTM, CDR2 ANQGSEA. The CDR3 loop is CSVEDGRLAGAEQYF. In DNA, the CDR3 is TGCAGCGTTGAAGATGGGAGGCTAGCGGGAGCCGAGCAGTACTTC.

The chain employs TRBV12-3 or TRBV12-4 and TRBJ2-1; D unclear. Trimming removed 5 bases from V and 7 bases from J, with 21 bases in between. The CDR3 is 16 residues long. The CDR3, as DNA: TGTGCCAGCAGTCCCCCGACGCCGGGTAGTAGTAATGAGCAGTTCTTC. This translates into CASSPPTPGSSNEQFF.

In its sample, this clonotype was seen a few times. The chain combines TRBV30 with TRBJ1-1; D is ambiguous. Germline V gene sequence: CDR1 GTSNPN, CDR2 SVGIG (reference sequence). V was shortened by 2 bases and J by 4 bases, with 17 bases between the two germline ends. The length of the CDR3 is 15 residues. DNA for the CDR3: TGTGCCTGGAGTCCCCCACAAGGGTTTATCACTGAAGCTTTCTTT. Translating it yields CAWSPPQGFITEAFF.